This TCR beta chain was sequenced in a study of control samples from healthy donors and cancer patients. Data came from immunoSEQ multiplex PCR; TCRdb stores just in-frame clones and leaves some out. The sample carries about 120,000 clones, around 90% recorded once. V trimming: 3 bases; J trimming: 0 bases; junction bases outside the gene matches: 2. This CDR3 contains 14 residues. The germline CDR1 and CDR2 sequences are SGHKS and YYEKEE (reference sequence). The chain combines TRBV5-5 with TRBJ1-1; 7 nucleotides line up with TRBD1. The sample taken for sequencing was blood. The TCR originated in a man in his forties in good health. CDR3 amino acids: CASSSGQMNTEAFF. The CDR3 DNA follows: TGTGCCAGCAGCTCGGGACAGATGAACACTGAAGCTTTCTTT. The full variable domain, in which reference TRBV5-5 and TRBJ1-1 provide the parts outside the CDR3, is DAGVTQSPTHLIKTRGQQVTLRCSPISGHKSVSWYQQVLGQGPQFIFQYYEKEERGRGNFPDRFSARQFPNYSSELNVNALLLGDSALYLCASSSGQMNTEAFFGQGTRLTVV.